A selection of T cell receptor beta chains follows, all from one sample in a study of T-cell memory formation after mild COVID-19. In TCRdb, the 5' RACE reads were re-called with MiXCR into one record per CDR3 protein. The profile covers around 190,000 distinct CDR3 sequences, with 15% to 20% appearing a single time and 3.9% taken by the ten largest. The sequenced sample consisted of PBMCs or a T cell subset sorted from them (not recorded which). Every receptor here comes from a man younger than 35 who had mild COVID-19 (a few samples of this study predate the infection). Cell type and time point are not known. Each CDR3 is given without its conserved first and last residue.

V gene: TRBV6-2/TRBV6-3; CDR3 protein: ASSWGRTEAF
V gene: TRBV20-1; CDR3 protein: SAPKAGLSTDTQY
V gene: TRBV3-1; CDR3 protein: ASSLKGGVEQF
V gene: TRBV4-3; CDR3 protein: ASSPDVSGGANEQF
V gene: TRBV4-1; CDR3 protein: ASSNGGGGVYEQY
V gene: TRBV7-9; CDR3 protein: ASSLGGQGYEQY
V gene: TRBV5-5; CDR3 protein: ASSSSLAKYYGYT
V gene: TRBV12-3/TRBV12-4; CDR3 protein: ASSFYSHSYEQY
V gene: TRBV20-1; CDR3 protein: SAHSGGAKTQY
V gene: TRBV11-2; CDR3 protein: ASSRGTARHTGELF
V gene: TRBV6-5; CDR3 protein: ASSYSVGADTQY
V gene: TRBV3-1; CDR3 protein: ASSPGLAGVSNTGELF
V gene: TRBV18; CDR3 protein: ASSPKDAVQETQY
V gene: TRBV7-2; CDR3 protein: ASSHRQAGNTEAF
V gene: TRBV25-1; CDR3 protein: ASSEGAPLH
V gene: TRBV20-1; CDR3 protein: SQRRNNEQF
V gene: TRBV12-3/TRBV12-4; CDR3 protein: ASSLGDGRRTDTQY
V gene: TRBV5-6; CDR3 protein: ASRPGTVHGYT
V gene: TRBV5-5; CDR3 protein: ASSLPNSYEQF
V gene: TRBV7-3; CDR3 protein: ASSPQDTGEGDTQY
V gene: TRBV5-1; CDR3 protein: ASSLPGPRYT
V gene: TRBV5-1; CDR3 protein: ASSLGGNQETQY
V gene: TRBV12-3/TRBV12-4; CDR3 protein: ASSFAAGNYGYT
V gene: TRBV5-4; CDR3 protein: ASSLVMGSLNTGELF
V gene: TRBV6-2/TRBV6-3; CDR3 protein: ASSHVTYEQY
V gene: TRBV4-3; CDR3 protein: ASSHRKGSGETQY
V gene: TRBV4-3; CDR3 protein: ASSPTTGAGNTIY
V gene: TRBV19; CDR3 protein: ASTPPRDRSTGELF
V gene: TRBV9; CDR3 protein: ASSAQNQETQY
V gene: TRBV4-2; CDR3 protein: ASSQAASRSHEQY
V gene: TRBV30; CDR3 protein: AWKRTGESSPLH
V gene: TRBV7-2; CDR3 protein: ASSFHDGNTEAF
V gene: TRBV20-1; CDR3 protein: SAKLADTQY
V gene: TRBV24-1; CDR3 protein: ATGEGNEQF
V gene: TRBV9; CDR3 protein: ASSVVLNYGYT
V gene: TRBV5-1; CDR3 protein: ASSLDWGGTWDGYT
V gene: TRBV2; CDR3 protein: ASTEIQPANYGYT
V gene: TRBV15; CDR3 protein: ATSREGGSSGDRTDTQY
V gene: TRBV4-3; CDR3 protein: ASSHSPPAGNTIY
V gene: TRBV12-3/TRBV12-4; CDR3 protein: ASSGVTEAF
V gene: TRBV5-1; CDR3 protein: ASSLEGMGNTIY
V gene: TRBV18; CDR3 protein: ASSPYPGEQY
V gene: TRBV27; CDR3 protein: ASSFRGLAGRSDTQY
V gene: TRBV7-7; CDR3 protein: ASSRNYQGRETQY
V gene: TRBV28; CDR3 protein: ASSSGGGYT
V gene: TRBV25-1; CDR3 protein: ASSATGVWTEAF
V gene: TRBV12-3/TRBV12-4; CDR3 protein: ASSFSGRGGQPQH
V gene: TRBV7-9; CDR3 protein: ASSSSGGAVNEQF
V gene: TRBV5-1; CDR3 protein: ASSRDRMNTEAF
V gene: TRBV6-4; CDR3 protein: ASSDRDTGELF